This T cell receptor (beta chain) was sequenced in a study of T cells in Graves' hyperthyroidism and ophthalmopathy. Using RNA transcripts as the source, TCR beta CDR3 regions were amplified. First-round RT-PCR of the TCR CDR3 relied on the HTBI primer set. From the multiplex PCR reads, TCRdb called clonotypes with MiXCR, one entry per CDR3 protein. The sample has some 560,000 distinct CDR3 sequences, around 14% seen once; the top ten hold about 7%. This CDR3 comprises 17 residues. Germline V gene data show CDR1 as SGHAT and CDR2 as FQNNGV. Trimming cost V 1 base and J 0 bases, with 16 bases left between them. In making diagnoses, clinical symptoms, serum thyroxine and TRAb, thyroid ultrasound and orbital computed tomography were all used. In its sample, this clonotype was seen many times.

This TCR derives from a woman in her twenties or thirties with Graves' hyperthyroidism. The specimen sequenced was blood. This chain connects TRBV11-2 to TRBJ2-7; D remains unclear. In DNA form, the CDR3 reads TGTGCCAGCAGCTTAGGGGGATTAACCTTCGGCTCCTACGAGCAGTACTTC. It translates to CASSLGGLTFGSYEQYF.